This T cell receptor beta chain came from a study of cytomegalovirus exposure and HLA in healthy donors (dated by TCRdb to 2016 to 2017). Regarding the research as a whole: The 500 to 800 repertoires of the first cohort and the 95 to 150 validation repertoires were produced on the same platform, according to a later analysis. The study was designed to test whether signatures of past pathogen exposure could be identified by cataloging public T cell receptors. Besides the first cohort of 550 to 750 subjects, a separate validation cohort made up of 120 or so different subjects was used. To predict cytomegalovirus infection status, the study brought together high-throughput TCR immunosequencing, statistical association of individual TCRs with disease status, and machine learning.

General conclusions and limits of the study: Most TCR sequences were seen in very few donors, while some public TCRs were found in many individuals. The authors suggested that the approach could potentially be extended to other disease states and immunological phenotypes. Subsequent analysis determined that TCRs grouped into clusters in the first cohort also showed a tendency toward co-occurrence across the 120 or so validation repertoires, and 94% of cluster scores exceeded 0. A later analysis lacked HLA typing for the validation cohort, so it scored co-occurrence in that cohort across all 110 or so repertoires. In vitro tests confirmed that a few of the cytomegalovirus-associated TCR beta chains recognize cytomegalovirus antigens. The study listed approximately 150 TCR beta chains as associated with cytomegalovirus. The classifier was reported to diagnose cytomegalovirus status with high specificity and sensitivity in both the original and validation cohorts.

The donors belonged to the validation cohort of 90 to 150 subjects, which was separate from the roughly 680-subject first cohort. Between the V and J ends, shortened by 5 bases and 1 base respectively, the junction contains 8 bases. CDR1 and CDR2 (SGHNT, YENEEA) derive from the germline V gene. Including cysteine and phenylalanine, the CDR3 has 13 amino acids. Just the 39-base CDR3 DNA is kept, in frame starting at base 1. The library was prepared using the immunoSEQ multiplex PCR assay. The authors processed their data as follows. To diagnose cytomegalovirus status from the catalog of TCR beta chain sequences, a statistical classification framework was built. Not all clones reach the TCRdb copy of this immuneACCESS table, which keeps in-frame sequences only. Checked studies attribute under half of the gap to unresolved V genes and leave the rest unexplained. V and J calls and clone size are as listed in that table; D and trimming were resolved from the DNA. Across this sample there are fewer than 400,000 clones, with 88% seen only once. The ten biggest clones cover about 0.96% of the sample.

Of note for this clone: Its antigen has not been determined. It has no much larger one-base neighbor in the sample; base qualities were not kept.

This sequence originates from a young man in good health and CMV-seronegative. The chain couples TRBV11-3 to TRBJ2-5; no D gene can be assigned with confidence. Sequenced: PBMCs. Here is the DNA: TGTGCCAGCAGCCAGCGTAGCCAAGAGACCCAGTACTTC. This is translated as CASSQRSQETQYF.